This T cell receptor beta chain was recovered during a study of blood T cell repertoires in COVID-19. In the study overall: T cells, B-cell-depleted T cells, or PBMCs supplied cDNA or gDNA.

Profiled with immunoSEQ multiplex PCR; TCRdb holds only in-frame clones, not every one. This sample has about 170,000 clones, with 80% to 95% found just once. Germline loops: CDR1 SGHRS, CDR2 YFSETQ. The CDR3 has 14 residues. The junction had 3 bases not matched to a gene; V was cut back by 1 base and J by 6 bases. This TCR came from a woman aged 45-60 years with acute or convalescent COVID-19. Sequenced sample: peripheral blood. The V call is TRBV5-1, the J call TRBJ2-3; 9 bases align to TRBD2. Here the CDR3 reads CASSLIAGEDTQYF. CDR3 sequence (DNA): TGCGCCAGCAGCTTGATAGCGGGAGAGGATACGCAGTATTTT.